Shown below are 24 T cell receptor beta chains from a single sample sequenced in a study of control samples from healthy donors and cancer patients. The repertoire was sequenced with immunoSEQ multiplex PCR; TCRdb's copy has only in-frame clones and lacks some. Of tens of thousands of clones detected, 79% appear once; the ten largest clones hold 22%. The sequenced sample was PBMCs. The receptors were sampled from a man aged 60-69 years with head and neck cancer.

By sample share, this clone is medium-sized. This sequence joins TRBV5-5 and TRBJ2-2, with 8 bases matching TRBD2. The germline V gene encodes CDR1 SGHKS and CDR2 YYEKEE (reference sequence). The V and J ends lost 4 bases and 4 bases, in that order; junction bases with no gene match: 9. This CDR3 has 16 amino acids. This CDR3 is CASSTPAGVVTGELFF. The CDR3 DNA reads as TGTGCCAGCAGCACTCCAGCGGGAGTCGTCACCGGGGAGCTGTTTTTT.

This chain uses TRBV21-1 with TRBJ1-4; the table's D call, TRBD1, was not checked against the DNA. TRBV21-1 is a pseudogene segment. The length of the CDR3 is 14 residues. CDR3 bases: TGTGCCAGCAGCGGGGGGACAGGGGAGGAAAAACTGTTTTTT. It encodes CASSGGTGEEKLFF.

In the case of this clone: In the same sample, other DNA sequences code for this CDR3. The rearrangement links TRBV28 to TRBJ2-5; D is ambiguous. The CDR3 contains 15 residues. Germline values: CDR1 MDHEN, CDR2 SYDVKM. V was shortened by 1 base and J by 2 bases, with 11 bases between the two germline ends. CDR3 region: CASSLLYSGQETQYF. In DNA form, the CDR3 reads TGTGCCAGCAGTTTATTGTACAGTGGGCAAGAGACCCAGTACTTC.

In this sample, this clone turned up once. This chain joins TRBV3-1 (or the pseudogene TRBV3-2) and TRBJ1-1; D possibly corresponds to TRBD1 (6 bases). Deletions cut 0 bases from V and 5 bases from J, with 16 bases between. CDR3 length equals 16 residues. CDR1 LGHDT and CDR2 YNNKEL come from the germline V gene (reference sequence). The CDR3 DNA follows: TGTGCCAGCAGCCAAGAAGGGGGAAGGGGGGTGACTGAAGCTTTCTTT. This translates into CASSQEGGRGVTEAFF.

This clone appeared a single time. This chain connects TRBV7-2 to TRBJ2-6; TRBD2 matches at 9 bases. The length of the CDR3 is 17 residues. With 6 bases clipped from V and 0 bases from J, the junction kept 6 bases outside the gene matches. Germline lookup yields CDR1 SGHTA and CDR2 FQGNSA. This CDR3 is CASSLTSGNSGANVLTF. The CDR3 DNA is TGTGCCAGCAGTCTGACTAGCGGTAACTCTGGGGCCAACGTCCTGACTTTC.

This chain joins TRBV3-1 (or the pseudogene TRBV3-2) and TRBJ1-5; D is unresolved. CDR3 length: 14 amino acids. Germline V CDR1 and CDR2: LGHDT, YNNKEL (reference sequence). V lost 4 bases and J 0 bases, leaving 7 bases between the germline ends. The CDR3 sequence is CASSLGNSNQPQHF. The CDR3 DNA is TGTGCCAGCAGCCTGGGAAATAGCAATCAGCCCCAGCATTTT.

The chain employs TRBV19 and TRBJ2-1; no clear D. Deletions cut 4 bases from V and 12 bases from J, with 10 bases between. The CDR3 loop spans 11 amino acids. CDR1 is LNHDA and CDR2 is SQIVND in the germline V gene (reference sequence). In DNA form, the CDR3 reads TGTGCCAGTAGTAAAAAGGGTCGGCAGTTCTTC. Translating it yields CASSKKGRQFF.

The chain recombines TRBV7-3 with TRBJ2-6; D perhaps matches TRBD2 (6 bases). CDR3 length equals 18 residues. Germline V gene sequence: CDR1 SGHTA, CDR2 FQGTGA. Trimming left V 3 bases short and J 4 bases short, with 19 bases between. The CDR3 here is CASSFLRGGDVGANVLTF. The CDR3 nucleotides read TGTGCCAGCAGCTTTCTTCGTGGCGGGGACGTGGGGGCCAACGTCCTGACTTTC.

In DNA, the CDR3 is TGTGCCTGGAGTGCAGTAGCGGGAGCCTTCCACGAGCAGTACTTC. It codes for CAWSAVAGAFHEQYF. This chain links TRBV30 with TRBJ2-7; 9 nucleotides agree with TRBD2. The V and J ends lost 1 base and 5 bases, in that order; junction bases with no gene match: 9. Germline V gene data show CDR1 as GTSNPN and CDR2 as SVGIG (reference sequence). The CDR3 contains 15 residues.

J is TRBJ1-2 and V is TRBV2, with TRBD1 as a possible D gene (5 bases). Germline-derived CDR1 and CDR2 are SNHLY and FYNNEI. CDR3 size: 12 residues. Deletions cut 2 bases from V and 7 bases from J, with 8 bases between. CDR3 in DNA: TGTGCCAGCAGTGAATCAGGGTTTGGCTACACCTTC. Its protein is CASSESGFGYTF. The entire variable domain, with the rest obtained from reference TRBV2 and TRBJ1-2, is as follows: EPEVTQTPSHQVTQMGQEVILRCVPISNHLYFYWYRQILGQKVEFLVSFYNNEISEKSEIFDDQFSVERPDGSNFTLKIRSTKLEDSAMYFCASSESGFGYTFGSGTRLTVV.

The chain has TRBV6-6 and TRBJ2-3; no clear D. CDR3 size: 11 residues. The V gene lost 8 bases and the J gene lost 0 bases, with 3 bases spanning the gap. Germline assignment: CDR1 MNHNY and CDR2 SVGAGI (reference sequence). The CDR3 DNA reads TGTGCCAGCCCTAGCACAGATACGCAGTATTTT. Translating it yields CASPSTDTQYF.

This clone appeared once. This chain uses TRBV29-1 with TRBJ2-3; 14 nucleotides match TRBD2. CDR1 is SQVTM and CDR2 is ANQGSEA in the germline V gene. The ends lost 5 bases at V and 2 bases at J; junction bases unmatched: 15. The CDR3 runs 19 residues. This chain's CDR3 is CSVPAGLAGGFESTDTQYF. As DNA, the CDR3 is TGCAGCGTTCCGGCAGGACTAGCGGGGGGATTTGAATCCACAGATACGCAGTATTTT.

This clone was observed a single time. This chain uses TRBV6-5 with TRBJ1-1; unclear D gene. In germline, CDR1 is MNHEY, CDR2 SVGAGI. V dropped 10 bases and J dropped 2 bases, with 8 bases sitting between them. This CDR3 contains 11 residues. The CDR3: CATLFNTEAFF. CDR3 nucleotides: TGTGCCACCCTTTTCAACACTGAAGCTTTCTTT.

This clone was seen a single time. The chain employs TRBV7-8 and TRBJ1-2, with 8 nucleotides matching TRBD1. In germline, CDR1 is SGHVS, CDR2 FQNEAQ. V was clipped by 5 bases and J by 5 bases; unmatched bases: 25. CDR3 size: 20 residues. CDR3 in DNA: TGTGCCAGCAGCCCTGTCCCCGCAGGGGCAGGGGGCGCCTTGCGTTATGGCTACACCTTC. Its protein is CASSPVPAGAGGALRYGYTF.

CDR3 in DNA: TGTGCCAGTAGTATAGGGGCGAGGCCTGGGGCCAACGTCCTGACTTTC. Its protein is CASSIGARPGANVLTF. This chain joins TRBV19 and TRBJ2-6; D is unclear. This CDR3 spans 16 amino acids. V was pared by 1 base and J by 2 bases, with 9 bases between. Germline V gene data show CDR1 as LNHDA and CDR2 as SQIVND (reference sequence).

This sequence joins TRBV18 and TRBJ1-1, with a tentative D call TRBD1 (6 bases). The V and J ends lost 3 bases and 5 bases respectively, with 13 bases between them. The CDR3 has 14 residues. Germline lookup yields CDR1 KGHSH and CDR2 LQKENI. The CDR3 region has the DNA TGTGCCAGCTCACCTACCGGGGGGCGGACTGAAGCTTTCTTT. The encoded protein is CASSPTGGRTEAFF.

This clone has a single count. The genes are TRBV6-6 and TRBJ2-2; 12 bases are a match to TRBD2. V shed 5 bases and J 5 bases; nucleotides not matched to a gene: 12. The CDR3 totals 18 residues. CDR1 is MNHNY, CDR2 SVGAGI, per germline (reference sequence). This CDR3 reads CASSQSGLAGGLTGELFF. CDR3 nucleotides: TGTGCCAGCAGTCAAAGCGGGCTAGCGGGAGGGCTGACCGGGGAGCTGTTTTTT.

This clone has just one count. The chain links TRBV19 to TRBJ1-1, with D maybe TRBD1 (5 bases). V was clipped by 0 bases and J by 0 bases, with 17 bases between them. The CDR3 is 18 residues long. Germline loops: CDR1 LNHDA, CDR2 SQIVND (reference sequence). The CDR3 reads CASSIDLTRGRVNTEAFF. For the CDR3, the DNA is TGTGCCAGTAGTATAGACCTCACGAGGGGTAGGGTGAACACTGAAGCTTTCTTT.

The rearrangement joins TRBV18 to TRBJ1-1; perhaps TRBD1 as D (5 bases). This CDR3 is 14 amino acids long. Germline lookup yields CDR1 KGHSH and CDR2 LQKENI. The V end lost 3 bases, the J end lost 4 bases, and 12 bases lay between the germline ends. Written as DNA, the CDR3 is TGTGCCAGCTCACCTTATCCAGGGATCACTGAAGCTTTCTTT. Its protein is CASSPYPGITEAFF.

CDR3 nucleotide sequence: TGTGCCAGCTCACCACTCCCTCAGACAGGATCTGGGGCCAACGTCCTGACTTTC. Residues: CASSPLPQTGSGANVLTF. The chain links TRBV18 to TRBJ2-6; tentative D call: TRBD1 (6 bases). The CDR3 covers 18 residues. CDR1 KGHSH and CDR2 LQKENI come from the germline V gene. Trimming removed 1 base from V and 1 base from J, with 14 bases in between. Looking up the rest from reference TRBV18 and TRBJ2-6 gives the full variable domain: NAGVMQNPRHLVRRRGQEARLRCSPMKGHSHVYWYRQLPEEGLKFMVYLQKENIIDESGMPKERFSAEFPKEGPSILRIQQVVRGDSAAYFCASSPLPQTGSGANVLTFGAGSRLTVL.

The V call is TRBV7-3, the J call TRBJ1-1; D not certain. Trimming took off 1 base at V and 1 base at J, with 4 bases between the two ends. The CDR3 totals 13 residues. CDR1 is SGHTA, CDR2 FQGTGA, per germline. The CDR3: CASSLSQNTEAFF. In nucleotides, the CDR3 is TGTGCCAGCAGCTTAAGTCAGAACACTGAAGCTTTCTTT.

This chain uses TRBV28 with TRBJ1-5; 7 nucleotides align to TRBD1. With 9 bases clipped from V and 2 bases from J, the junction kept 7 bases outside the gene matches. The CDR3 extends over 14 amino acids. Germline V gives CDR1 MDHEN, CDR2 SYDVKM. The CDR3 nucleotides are TGTGCCAGTCAGGGGGGGGCGGGCAATCAGCCCCAGCATTTT. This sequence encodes CASQGGAGNQPQHF.

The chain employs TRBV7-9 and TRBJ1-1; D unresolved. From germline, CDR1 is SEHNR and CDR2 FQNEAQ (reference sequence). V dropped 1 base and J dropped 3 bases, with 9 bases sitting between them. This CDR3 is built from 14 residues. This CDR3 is CASSLVAAHTEAFF. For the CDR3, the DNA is TGTGCCAGCAGCTTAGTGGCAGCCCACACTGAAGCTTTCTTT. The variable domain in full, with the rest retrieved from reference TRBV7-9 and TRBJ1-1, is DTGVSQNPRHKITKRGQNVTFRCDPISEHNRLYWYRQTLGQGPEFLTYFQNEAQLEKSRLLSDRFSAERPKGSFSTLEIQRTEQGDSAMYLCASSLVAAHTEAFFGQGTRLTVV.

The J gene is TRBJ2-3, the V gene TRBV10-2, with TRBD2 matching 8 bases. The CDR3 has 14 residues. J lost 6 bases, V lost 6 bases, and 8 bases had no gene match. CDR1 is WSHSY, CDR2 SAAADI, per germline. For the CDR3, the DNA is TGCGCCAGCAGGTCAGGGTCGGGAGGGGATACGCAGTATTTT. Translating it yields CASRSGSGGDTQYF.